This TCR beta chain was sequenced in a study of T cell responses to AZD1222 COVID-19 vaccine. Study-level findings and limits: An increase in Spike-specific TCR breadth and depth was observed after two AZD1222 doses. There were mostly white British donors and more females than males, and clonal diversity was possibly underestimated. Only a handful of people who got AZD1222 tested seropositive at baseline.

Measured with immunoSEQ multiplex PCR; TCRdb has only the in-frame clones, and not every one. Here the sample spans about 140,000 clones, approximately 91% being singletons. With respect to this clone: Its antigen is not known.

Trimming pared 6 bases from V and 0 bases from J, leaving 12 bases between. CDR1 and CDR2 from the germline V gene are MNHEY and SVGAGI. The CDR3 is 15 residues long. The material was peripheral blood, obtained 28 days after the second dose of the MenACWY control vaccine. The V call is TRBV6-5, the J call TRBJ1-5; D possibly corresponds to TRBD1 (5 bases). This TCR was sampled from an adult who received the MenACWY meningococcal vaccine as a control. CDR3 coding DNA: TGTGCCAGCAGCACTAAGGGGTATAGCAATCAGCCCCAGCATTTT. It yields the protein CASSTKGYSNQPQHF.